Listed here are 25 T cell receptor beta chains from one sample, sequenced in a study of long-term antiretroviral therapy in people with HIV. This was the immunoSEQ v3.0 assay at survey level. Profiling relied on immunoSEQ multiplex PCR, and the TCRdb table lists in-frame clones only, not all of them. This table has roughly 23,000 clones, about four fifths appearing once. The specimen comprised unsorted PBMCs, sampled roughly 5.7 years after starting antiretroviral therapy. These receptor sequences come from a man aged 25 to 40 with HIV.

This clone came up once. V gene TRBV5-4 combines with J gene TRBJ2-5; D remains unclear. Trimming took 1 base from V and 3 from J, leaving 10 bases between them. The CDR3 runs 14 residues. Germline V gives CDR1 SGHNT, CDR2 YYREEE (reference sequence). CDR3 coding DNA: TGTGCCAGCAGCTTGCCACAACGGGAAGAGACCCAGTACTTC. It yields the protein CASSLPQREETQYF.

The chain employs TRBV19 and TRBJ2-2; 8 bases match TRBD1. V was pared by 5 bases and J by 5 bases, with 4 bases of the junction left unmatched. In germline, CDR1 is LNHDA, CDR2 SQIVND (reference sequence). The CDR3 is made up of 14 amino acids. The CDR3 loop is CASSSRTGTGELFF. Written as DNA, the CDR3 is TGTGCCAGTAGTTCCCGGACAGGGACCGGGGAGCTGTTTTTT.

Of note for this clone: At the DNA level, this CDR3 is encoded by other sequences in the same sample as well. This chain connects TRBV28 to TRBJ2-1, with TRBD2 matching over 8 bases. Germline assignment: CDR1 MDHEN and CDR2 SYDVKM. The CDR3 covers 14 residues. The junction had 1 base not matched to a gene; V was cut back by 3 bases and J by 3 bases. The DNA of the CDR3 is TGTGCCAGCAGTTTTGCGGGAGGCTACAATGAGCAGTTCTTC. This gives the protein CASSFAGGYNEQFF.

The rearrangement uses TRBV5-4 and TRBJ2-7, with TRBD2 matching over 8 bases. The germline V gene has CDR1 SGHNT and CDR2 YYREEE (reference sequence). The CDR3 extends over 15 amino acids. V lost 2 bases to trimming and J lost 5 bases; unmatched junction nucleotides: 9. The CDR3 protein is CASSFGGGRKDEQYF. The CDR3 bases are TGTGCCAGCAGCTTCGGCGGCGGGAGGAAGGACGAGCAGTACTTC.

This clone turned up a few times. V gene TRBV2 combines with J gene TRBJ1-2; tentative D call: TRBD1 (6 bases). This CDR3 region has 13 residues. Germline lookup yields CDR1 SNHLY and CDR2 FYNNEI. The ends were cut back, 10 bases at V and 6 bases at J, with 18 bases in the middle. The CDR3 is CATKIGTSDGYTF. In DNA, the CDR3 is TGTGCCACTAAAATCGGGACATCCGATGGCTACACCTTC.

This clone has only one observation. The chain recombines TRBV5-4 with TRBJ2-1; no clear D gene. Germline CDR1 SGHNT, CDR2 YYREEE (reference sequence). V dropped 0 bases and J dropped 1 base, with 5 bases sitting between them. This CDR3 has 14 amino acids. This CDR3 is CASSLGDSYNEQFF. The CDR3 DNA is TGTGCCAGCAGCTTGGGAGATTCCTACAATGAGCAGTTCTTC.

The CDR3 bases are TGTGCCAGCAGCTTAGGTCAGCTTGGGAACACCATATATTTT. Translated: CASSLGQLGNTIYF. The genes are TRBV7-2 and TRBJ1-3; D is unresolved. CDR1 and CDR2 from the germline V gene are SGHTA and FQGNSA. Trimming took 1 base from V and 7 from J, leaving 11 bases between them. The CDR3 is made up of 14 amino acids.

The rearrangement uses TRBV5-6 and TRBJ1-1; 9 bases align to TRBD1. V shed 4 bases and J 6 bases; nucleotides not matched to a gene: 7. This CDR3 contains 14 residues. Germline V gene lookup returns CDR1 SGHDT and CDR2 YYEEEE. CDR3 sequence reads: CASSDTGGWAEAFF. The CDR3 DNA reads TGTGCCAGCAGCGATACAGGGGGCTGGGCTGAAGCTTTCTTT.

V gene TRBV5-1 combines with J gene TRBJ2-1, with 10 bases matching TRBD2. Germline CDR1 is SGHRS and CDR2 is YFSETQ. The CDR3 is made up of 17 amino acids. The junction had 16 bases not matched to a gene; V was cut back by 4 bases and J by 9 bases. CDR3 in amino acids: CASSPLGSGRIWTEQFF. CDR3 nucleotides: TGCGCCAGCAGCCCGTTGGGTAGCGGGAGGATTTGGACTGAGCAGTTCTTC.

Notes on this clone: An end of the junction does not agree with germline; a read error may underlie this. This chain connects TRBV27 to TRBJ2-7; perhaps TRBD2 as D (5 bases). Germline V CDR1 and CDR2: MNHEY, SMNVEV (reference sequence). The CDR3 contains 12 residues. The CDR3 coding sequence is TGTGCCAGCAGGCCCCCCGGGCGGGCCTTGAACTTC. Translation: CASRPPGRALNF.

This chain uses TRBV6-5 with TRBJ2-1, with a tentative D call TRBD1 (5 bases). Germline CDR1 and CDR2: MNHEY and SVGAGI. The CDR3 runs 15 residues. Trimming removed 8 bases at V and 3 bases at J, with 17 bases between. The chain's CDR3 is CASGEGVSDYNEQFF. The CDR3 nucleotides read TGTGCCAGCGGAGAAGGGGTGAGCGACTACAATGAGCAGTTCTTC.

CDR3 residues: CASSFFRHGDIQETQYF. The DNA for the CDR3 is TGTGCCAGCAGCTTTTTCCGACACGGGGATATACAAGAGACCCAGTACTTC. J is TRBJ2-5 and V is TRBV11-2; TRBD2 might be the D (5 bases). V lost 3 bases and J lost 2, with 19 bases in between. Looked up from germline, CDR1 is SGHAT and CDR2 is FQNNGV. This CDR3 region has 17 residues. Complete variable domain (other parts from reference TRBV11-2 and TRBJ2-5): EAGVAQSPRYKIIEKRQSVAFWCNPISGHATLYWYQQILGQGPKLLIQFQNNGVVDDSQLPKDRFSAERLKGVDSTLKIQPAKLEDSAVYLCASSFFRHGDIQETQYFGPGTRLLVL.

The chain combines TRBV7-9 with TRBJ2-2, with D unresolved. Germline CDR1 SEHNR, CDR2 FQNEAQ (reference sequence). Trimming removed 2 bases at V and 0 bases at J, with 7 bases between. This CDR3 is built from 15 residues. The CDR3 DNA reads TGTGCCAGCAGCTTATCCAGGCCGAACACCGGGGAGCTGTTTTTT. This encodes CASSLSRPNTGELFF.

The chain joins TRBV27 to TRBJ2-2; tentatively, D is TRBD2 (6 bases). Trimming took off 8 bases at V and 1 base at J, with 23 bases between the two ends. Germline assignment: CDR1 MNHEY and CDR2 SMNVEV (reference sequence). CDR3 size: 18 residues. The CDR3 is CASRRGTRDLLNTGELFF. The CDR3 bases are TGTGCCAGCCGGAGAGGGACTCGAGATCTCCTGAACACCGGGGAGCTGTTTTTT.

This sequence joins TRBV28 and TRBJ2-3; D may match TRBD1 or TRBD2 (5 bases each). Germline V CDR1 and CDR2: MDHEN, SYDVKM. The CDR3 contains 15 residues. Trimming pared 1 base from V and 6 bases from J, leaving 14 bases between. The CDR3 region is CASSLLGDVWDTQYF. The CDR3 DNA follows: TGTGCCAGCAGTTTATTGGGGGATGTATGGGATACGCAGTATTTT.

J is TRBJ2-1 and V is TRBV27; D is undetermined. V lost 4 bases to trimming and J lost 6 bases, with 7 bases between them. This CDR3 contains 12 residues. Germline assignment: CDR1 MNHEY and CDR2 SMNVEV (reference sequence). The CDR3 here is CASSSGTNEQFF. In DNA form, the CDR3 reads TGTGCCAGCAGTTCCGGAACCAATGAGCAGTTCTTC.

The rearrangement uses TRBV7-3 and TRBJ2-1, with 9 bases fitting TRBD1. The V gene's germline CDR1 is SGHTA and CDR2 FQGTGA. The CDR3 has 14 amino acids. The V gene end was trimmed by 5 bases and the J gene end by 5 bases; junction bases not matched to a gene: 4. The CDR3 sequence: CASSQGQGNNEQFF. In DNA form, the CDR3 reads TGTGCCAGCAGCCAGGGACAGGGAAACAATGAGCAGTTCTTC.

The CDR3 DNA reads as TGCAGCGACCACCAAGGGACCAACTATGGCTACACCTTC. Amino acids: CSDHQGTNYGYTF. V is TRBV29-1 and J is TRBJ1-2, with a possible D match to TRBD1 (5 bases). The CDR3 has 13 amino acids. V was clipped by 7 bases and J by 2 bases, with 14 bases between them. Germline V gives CDR1 SQVTM, CDR2 ANQGSEA.

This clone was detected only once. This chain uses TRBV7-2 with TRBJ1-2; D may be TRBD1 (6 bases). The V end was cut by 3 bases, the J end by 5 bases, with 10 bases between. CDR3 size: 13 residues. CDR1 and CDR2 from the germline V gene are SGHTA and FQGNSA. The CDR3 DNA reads TGTGCCAGCAGCTTCGGGGGGGCGTATGGCTACACCTTC. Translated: CASSFGGAYGYTF.

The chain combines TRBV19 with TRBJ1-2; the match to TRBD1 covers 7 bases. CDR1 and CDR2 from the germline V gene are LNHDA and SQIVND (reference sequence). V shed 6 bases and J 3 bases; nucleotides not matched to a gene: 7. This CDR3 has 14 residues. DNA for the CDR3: TGTGCCAGTAGCACAGGGGTCGGGTACTATGGCTACACCTTC. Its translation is CASSTGVGYYGYTF.

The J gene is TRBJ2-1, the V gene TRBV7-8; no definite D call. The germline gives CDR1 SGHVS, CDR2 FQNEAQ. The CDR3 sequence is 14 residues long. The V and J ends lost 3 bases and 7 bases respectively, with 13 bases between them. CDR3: CASSFRAGENEQFF. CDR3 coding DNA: TGTGCCAGCAGCTTCCGGGCAGGAGAGAATGAGCAGTTCTTC.

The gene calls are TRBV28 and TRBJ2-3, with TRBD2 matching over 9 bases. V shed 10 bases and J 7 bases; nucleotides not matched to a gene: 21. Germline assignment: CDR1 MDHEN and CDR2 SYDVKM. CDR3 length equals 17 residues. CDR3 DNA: TGTGCCACCGAGGGGTTTTTAGCGGGGGCCCGGTCGAATACGCAGTATTTT. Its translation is CATEGFLAGARSNTQYF.

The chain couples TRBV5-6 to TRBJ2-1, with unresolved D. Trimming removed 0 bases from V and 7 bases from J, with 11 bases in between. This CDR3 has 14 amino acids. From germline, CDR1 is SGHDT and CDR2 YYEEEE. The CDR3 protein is CASSLGSGLNEQFF. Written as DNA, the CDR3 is TGTGCCAGCAGCTTGGGTAGTGGGCTAAATGAGCAGTTCTTC.

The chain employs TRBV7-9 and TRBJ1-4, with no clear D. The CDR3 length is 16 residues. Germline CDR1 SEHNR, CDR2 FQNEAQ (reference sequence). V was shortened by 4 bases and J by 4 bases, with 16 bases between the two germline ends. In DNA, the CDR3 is TGTGCCAGCAGCTCGTCCGACCCGGGTCGTAATGAAAAACTGTTTTTT. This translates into CASSSSDPGRNEKLFF. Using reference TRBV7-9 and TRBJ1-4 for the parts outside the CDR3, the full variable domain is DTGVSQNPRHKITKRGQNVTFRCDPISEHNRLYWYRQTLGQGPEFLTYFQNEAQLEKSRLLSDRFSAERPKGSFSTLEIQRTEQGDSAMYLCASSSSDPGRNEKLFFGSGTQLSVL.

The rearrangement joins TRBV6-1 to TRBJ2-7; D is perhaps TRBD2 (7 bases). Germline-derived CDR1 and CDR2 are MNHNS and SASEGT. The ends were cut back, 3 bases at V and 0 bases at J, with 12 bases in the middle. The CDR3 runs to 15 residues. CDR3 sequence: CASSDRGGSSYEQYF. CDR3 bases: TGTGCCAGCAGTGACAGGGGCGGGAGCTCCTACGAGCAGTACTTC.